In its sample, the clone carrying this T cell receptor (beta chain) was seen many times. Its antigen is unknown. V was shortened by 0 bases and J by 8 bases, with 8 bases between the two germline ends. The CDR3 has 12 amino acids. Germline V gives CDR1 SGHRS, CDR2 YFSETQ. The sample comes from a study of neurological immune-mediated disorders. The authors made cDNA by 5'RACE with 10-nucleotide random UMIs. The yield of each sequencing run was over 170 million TCR-beta sequences from 15-18 subjects. Each CDR3 protein is one row after TCRdb ran MiXCR on the 5' RACE reads. The table records about 59,000 distinct CDR3 sequences, under 4.5% of them present only once. Findings and caveats of the study: The phylogenetic placement of 18 of 34 multiple sclerosis patients' repertoires in one related-CDR3 cluster constitutes a possible signature. While HTLV-1-associated myelopathy showed the greatest TCR clonal expansion, multiple sclerosis showed the least, falling below healthy controls.

Sequencing was done on a sample of PBMCs. The chain joins TRBV5-1 to TRBJ1-1; D not resolved. The sequence was obtained from a woman aged 30 to 39 with multiple sclerosis. The CDR3 DNA is TGCGCCAGCAGCTTGGTTGGTCCCGAAGCTTTCTTT. It encodes CASSLVGPEAFF.